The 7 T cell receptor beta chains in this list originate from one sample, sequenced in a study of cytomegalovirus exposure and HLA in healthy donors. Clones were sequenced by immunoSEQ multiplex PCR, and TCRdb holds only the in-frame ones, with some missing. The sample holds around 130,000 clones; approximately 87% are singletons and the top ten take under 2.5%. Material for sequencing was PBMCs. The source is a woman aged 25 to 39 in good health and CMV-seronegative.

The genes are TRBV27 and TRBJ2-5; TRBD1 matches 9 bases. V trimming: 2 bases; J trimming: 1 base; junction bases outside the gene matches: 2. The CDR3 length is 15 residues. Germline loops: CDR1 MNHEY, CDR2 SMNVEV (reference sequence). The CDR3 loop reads CASSLGTGLQETQYF. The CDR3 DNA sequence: TGTGCCAGCAGTTTAGGGACAGGGCTCCAAGAGACCCAGTACTTC.

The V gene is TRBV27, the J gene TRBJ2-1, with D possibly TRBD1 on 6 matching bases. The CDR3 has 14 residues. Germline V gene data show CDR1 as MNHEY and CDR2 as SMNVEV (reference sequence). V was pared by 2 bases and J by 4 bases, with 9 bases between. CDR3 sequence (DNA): TGTGCCAGCAGTTTAAAGGACAGATACAATGAGCAGTTCTTC. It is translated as CASSLKDRYNEQFF.

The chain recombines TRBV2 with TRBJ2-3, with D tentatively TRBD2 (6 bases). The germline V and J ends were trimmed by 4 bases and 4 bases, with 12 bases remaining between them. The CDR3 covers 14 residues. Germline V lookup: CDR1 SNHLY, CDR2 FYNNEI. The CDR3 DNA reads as TGTGCCAGCAGTGCACGGGACTGGTCAGATACGCAGTATTTT. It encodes CASSARDWSDTQYF.

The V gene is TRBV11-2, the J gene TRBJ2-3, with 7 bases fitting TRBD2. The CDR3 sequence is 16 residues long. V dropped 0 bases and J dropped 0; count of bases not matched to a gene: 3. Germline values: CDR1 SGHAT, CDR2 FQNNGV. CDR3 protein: CASSLEGSGSTDTQYF. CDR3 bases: TGTGCCAGCAGCTTAGAGGGTAGCGGGAGCACAGATACGCAGTATTTT.

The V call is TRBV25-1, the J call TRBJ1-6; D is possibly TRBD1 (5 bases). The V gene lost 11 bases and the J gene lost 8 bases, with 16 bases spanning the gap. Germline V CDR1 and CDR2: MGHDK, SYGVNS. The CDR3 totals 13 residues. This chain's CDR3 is CAAQGNPDSPLHF. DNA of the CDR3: TGTGCCGCGCAGGGAAACCCGGATTCACCCCTCCACTTT.

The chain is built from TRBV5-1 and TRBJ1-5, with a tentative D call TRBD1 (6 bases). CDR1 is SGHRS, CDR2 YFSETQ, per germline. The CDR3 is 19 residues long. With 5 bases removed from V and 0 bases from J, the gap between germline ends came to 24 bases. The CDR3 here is CASSLIESGQPYSNQPQHF. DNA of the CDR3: TGCGCCAGCAGTCTAATCGAGTCAGGACAGCCATATAGCAATCAGCCCCAGCATTTT.

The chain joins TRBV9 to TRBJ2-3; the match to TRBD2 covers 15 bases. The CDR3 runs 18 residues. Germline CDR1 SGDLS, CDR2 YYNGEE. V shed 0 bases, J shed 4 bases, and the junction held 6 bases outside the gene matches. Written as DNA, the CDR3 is TGTGCCAGCAGCGTAGCGGTAGGACTAGCGGGGGGGTCAGATACGCAGTATTTT. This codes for CASSVAVGLAGGSDTQYF. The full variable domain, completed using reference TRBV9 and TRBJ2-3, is DSGVTQTPKHLITATGQRVTLRCSPRSGDLSVYWYQQSLDQGLQFLIQYYNGEERAKGNILERFSAQQFPDLHSELNLSSLELGDSALYFCASSVAVGLAGGSDTQYFGPGTRLTVL.